A single sample gave rise to the 17 T cell receptor beta chains below, sequenced in a study of naive and memory T cell subsets. The SP2 primer and nested alpha and beta constant region primers amplified ligated cDNA in four rounds. TCRdb re-analysed the UMI-ligation and nested PCR reads in MiXCR, keeping a single row per CDR3 protein. The sample carries fewer than 30,000 distinct CDR3 sequences, roughly 5.2% recorded once. A UMI-containing oligonucleotide was joined by 3' ligation to the TCR cDNA template. Sequencing was performed on blood. Source of these receptors: an adult in good health.

This clonotype was seen repeatedly, ten times or more. The chain joins TRBV7-2 to TRBJ2-3; TRBD1 agrees at 7 bases. Germline CDR1 is SGHTA and CDR2 is FQGNSA. Unmatched junction bases numbered 10, after V lost 2 bases and J lost 5 bases. There are 16 residues in the CDR3. CDR3 sequence reads: CASSLSWDRLVDTQYF. The CDR3 nucleotides are TGTGCCAGCAGCTTATCGTGGGACAGACTCGTAGATACGCAGTATTTT. Complete variable domain (other parts from reference TRBV7-2 and TRBJ2-3): GAGVSQSPSNKVTEKGKDVELRCDPISGHTALYWYRQSLGQGLEFLIYFQGNSAPDKSGLPSDRFSAERTGGSVSTLTIQRTQQEDSAVYLCASSLSWDRLVDTQYFGPGTRLTVL.

This clonotype was counted at least ten times. CDR3 loop: CASSQSKGLAGVADTQYF. DNA for the CDR3: TGCGCCAGCAGCCAATCGAAGGGACTAGCGGGAGTGGCGGATACGCAGTATTTT. The chain joins TRBV4-3 to TRBJ2-3, with 14 bases aligning to TRBD2. CDR3 length: 18 residues. Unmatched junction bases numbered 10, after V lost 2 bases and J lost 6 bases. Per the germline V gene, CDR1 is LGHNA and CDR2 is YSLEER.

This clonotype showed up just a few times. The CDR3 loop reads CASSLARGINTGELFF. The CDR3 DNA reads as TGTGCCAGCAGCTTGGCCAGGGGAATAAACACCGGGGAGCTGTTTTTT. The chain has TRBV5-4 and TRBJ2-2, with D tentatively TRBD1 (6 bases). V lost 0 bases to trimming and J lost 2 bases, with 11 bases between them. This CDR3 is 16 amino acids long. Germline loops: CDR1 SGHNT, CDR2 YYREEE (reference sequence). The full variable domain, completed using reference TRBV5-4 and TRBJ2-2, is ETGVTQSPTHLIKTRGQQVTLRCSSQSGHNTVSWYQQALGQGPQFIFQYYREEENGRGNFPPRFSGLQFPNYSSELNVNALELDDSALYLCASSLARGINTGELFFGEGSRLTVL.

The J gene is TRBJ1-1, the V gene TRBV5-1; 8 bases match TRBD1. CDR1 is SGHRS, CDR2 YFSETQ, per germline. The CDR3 covers 20 residues. The J segment lost 0 bases and the V segment lost 1 base, leaving 17 bases of the junction unmatched. This CDR3 is CASSLSFRGREWVMNTEAFF. Written as DNA, the CDR3 is TGCGCCAGCAGCTTGTCGTTCAGGGGGCGCGAGTGGGTTATGAACACTGAAGCTTTCTTT. Full variable domain (outside the CDR3, taken from reference TRBV5-1 and TRBJ1-1): KAGVTQTPRYLIKTRGQQVTLSCSPISGHRSVSWYQQTPGQGLQFLFEYFSETQRNKGNFPGRFSGRQFSNSRSEMNVSTLELGDSALYLCASSLSFRGREWVMNTEAFFGQGTRLTVV.

This clonotype was detected a few times. The chain couples TRBV28 to TRBJ2-7; D might be TRBD1 or TRBD2, each matching 5 bases. This CDR3 contains 16 residues. The V end lost 10 bases, the J end lost 6 bases, and 28 bases lay between the germline ends. Per germline, CDR1 MDHEN and CDR2 SYDVKM. CDR3 residues: CATASLLGDRVGEQYF. DNA for the CDR3: TGTGCCACCGCCTCCTTACTCGGGGACCGGGTAGGCGAGCAGTACTTC.

This clonotype was seen ten or more times. The chain combines TRBV18 with TRBJ1-2; no definite D call. Trimming shortened V by 3 bases and J by 2 bases, and 13 bases separated the two germline ends. Per the germline V gene, CDR1 is KGHSH and CDR2 is LQKENI. The CDR3 consists of 15 residues. The CDR3 sequence is CASSPVGNENYGYTF. The CDR3, as DNA: TGTGCCAGCTCACCCGTGGGGAACGAAAACTATGGCTACACCTTC.

This clonotype was observed a few times. The gene calls are TRBV12-3 or TRBV12-4 and TRBJ2-4; no firm D call. This CDR3 comprises 13 residues. V shed 4 bases and J shed 6 bases, with 10 bases lying between them. The CDR3 coding sequence is TGTGCCAGCAGTTACCGCCACTTAAACATTCAGTACTTC. As protein: CASSYRHLNIQYF.

This clonotype occurred many times. V is TRBV2 and J is TRBJ1-1; TRBD1 aligns across 9 bases. With V trimmed by 7 bases and J by 2 bases, 11 bases remained unmatched. The CDR3 spans 16 residues. The germline CDR1 and CDR2 sequences are SNHLY and FYNNEI. In DNA form, the CDR3 reads TGTGCCAGCACCCAGGAACAGGGGGCAAAAAACACTGAAGCTTTCTTT. It encodes CASTQEQGAKNTEAFF. Drawing the rest from reference TRBV2 and TRBJ1-1, the complete variable domain is EPEVTQTPSHQVTQMGQEVILRCVPISNHLYFYWYRQILGQKVEFLVSFYNNEISEKSEIFDDQFSVERPDGSNFTLKIRSTKLEDSAMYFCASTQEQGAKNTEAFFGQGTRLTVV.

This clonotype was counted only a few times. The chain employs TRBV28 and TRBJ1-5; D remains unclear. The CDR3 covers 19 residues. Trimming took 6 bases from V and 2 from J, leaving 26 bases between them. Germline V CDR1 and CDR2: MDHEN, SYDVKM. CDR3 loop: CASSLTILGRTSGNQPQHF. The DNA for the CDR3 is TGTGCCAGCAGCCTTACCATTCTCGGCCGCACATCGGGCAATCAGCCCCAGCATTTT. Full variable domain (missing parts from reference TRBV28 and TRBJ1-5): DVKVTQSSRYLVKRTGEKVFLECVQDMDHENMFWYRQDPGLGLRLIYFSYDVKMKEKGDIPEGYSVSREKKERFSLILESASTNQTSMYLCASSLTILGRTSGNQPQHFGDGTRLSIL.

The chain joins TRBV13 to TRBJ2-1; 10 nucleotides align to TRBD2. The CDR3 length is 16 residues. V lost 5 bases and J lost 3; bases outside the gene matches: 7. Germline values: CDR1 PRHDT, CDR2 FYEKMQ (reference sequence). CDR3 DNA: TGTGCCAGCAGCGATAGCGGGAGGTACATCTACAATGAGCAGTTCTTC. Translating it yields CASSDSGRYIYNEQFF.

Ten or more counts support this clonotype. J is TRBJ2-6 and V is TRBV6-2 or TRBV6-3; 9 nucleotides match TRBD1. Losses at the gene ends were 1 base for V and 0 bases for J; bases not matched to a gene: 16. CDR1 and CDR2 (germline): MNHEY, SVGEGT. This CDR3 region has 22 residues. CDR3 DNA: TGTGCCAGCAGTTACTGGGACAGGGATGACTCCTTCTTTTTCTCTGGGGCCAACGTCCTGACTTTC. Translation gives CASSYWDRDDSFFFSGANVLTF.

This clonotype was recorded a few times. The germline gene is not matched at one end of the junction; a read error may be the cause. The J gene is TRBJ1-2, the V gene TRBV6-2 or TRBV6-3, with 10 bases matching TRBD1. The CDR3 is 16 amino acids. CDR1 and CDR2 from the germline V gene are MNHEY and SVGEGT. CDR3 amino acids: CASKNHGGQGNYGDTF. DNA of the CDR3: TGTGCCAGCAAGAACCACGGGGGACAGGGGAACTATGGCGACACCTTC.

This clonotype was found many times. The rearrangement links TRBV9 to TRBJ1-3; D is uncertain. The CDR3 loop spans 15 amino acids. The germline V and J ends were trimmed by 0 bases and 2 bases, with 9 bases remaining between them. Germline loops: CDR1 SGDLS, CDR2 YYNGEE. The chain's CDR3 is CASSVGVFTGNTIYF. The CDR3 DNA is TGTGCCAGCAGCGTAGGGGTTTTTACTGGAAACACCATATATTTT.

This clonotype occurred many times. The chain recombines TRBV9 with TRBJ2-2; 8 positions match TRBD2. V was pared by 0 bases and J by 7 bases, with 11 bases of the junction left unmatched. Germline V gene lookup returns CDR1 SGDLS and CDR2 YYNGEE. The CDR3 loop spans 17 amino acids. CDR3 region: CASSVGPSGSGVGELFF. Here the CDR3 DNA reads TGTGCCAGCAGCGTAGGCCCCAGCGGGAGTGGGGTCGGGGAGCTGTTTTTT.

This clonotype was observed a handful of times. V gene TRBV28 combines with J gene TRBJ2-7; D is ambiguous. The CDR3 length is 14 residues. Germline V CDR1 and CDR2: MDHEN, SYDVKM. The V gene lost 8 bases and the J gene lost 0 bases, with 14 bases spanning the gap. CDR3 amino acids: CASSRGRASYEQYF. The CDR3 DNA follows: TGTGCCAGCTCCCGCGGCCGGGCCTCCTACGAGCAGTACTTC. Together with reference TRBV28 and TRBJ2-7, the CDR3 gives the full variable domain: DVKVTQSSRYLVKRTGEKVFLECVQDMDHENMFWYRQDPGLGLRLIYFSYDVKMKEKGDIPEGYSVSREKKERFSLILESASTNQTSMYLCASSRGRASYEQYFGPGTRLTVT.

This clonotype was seen repeatedly, ten times or more. The rearrangement uses TRBV29-1 and TRBJ2-5, with 8 nucleotides matching TRBD1. Trimming at V came to 5 bases and at J to 2 bases, leaving 4 bases not matched to a gene. From germline, CDR1 is SQVTM and CDR2 ANQGSEA. The length of the CDR3 is 13 residues. The CDR3 protein is CSVYRQGQETQYF. Here the CDR3 DNA reads TGCAGCGTTTATCGACAGGGGCAAGAGACCCAGTACTTC.

By share of the sample, this clonotype is medium-sized (0.01 to 0.1%). The chain uses TRBV10-3 and TRBJ1-1, with TRBD1 matching 9 bases. Trimming removed 7 bases from V and 8 bases from J; junction bases left unmatched: 2. The CDR3 extends over 11 amino acids. CDR1 is ENHRY, CDR2 SYGVKD, per germline. The CDR3 loop reads CAIKGTGEAFF. CDR3 sequence (DNA): TGTGCCATCAAGGGGACAGGGGAAGCTTTCTTT.